A selection of T cell receptor beta chains follows, all from one sample in a study of resident and recirculating memory T cells in vitiligo. Clones were read by immunoSEQ multiplex PCR, and TCRdb kept only the in-frame ones, dropping some. The sample has 70,000 to 85,000 clones, just over 90% seen once. Sequencing input: blood. The receptors were sampled from a male donor with vitiligo. Each CDR3 is given with its conserved first and last residue. D genes are given only for firm matches. Size values are once, few and many counts, or a class for expanded clones, and some rows have none.

>TRBJ2-3|NA|NA|TRBV4-3
CASSQPTPGQKKTDTQYF
TGCGCCAGCAGCCAACCCACACCGGGACAAAAAAAGACAGATACGCAGTATTTT
>TRBJ1-1|NA|NA|TRBV5-1
CASSFRVGGNTEAFF
TGCGCCAGCAGCTTTAGGGTGGGGGGAAACACTGAAGCTTTCTTT
>TRBJ2-7|NA|NA|TRBV7-9
CASSLTYSPDWQYF
TGTGCCAGCAGCTTAACATATTCGCCCGATTGGCAGTACTTC
>TRBJ2-3|TRBD2|NA|TRBV28
CASSFLPGLDSTDTQYF
TGTGCCAGCAGTTTCCTGCCAGGACTAGATAGCACAGATACGCAGTATTTT
>TRBJ1-2|NA|NA|TRBV4-3
CASSLGVPGGYTF
TGCGCCAGCAGCCTCGGGGTGCCGGGGGGCTACACCTTC
>TRBJ2-3|NA|NA|TRBV5-1
CASSLFPADDTQYF
TGCGCCAGCAGCTTGTTTCCAGCGGACGATACGCAGTATTTT
>TRBJ1-2|TRBD1|NA|TRBV5-1
CASSPGQEDGYTF
TGCGCCAGCAGCCCCGGACAGGAGGATGGCTACACCTTC
>TRBJ1-3|TRBD1|medium-sized|TRBV29-1
CSVARDSHPGNTIYF
TGCAGCGTCGCTCGGGACAGCCACCCTGGAAACACCATATATTTT
>TRBJ2-3|NA|NA|TRBV9
CASKGAGPDTQYF
TGTGCCAGCAAGGGGGCGGGGCCAGATACGCAGTATTTT
>TRBJ2-5|TRBD2|NA|TRBV7-2
CASSLGTSGYQETQYF
TGTGCCAGCAGCTTAGGGACTAGCGGGTACCAAGAGACCCAGTACTTC
>TRBJ1-1|TRBD1|NA|TRBV7-9
CASSLRQGAESEAFF
TGTGCCAGCAGCCTAAGACAGGGGGCGGAATCCGAAGCTTTCTTT
>TRBJ2-2|TRBD1|once|TRBV4-1
CASSPGQGSLTGELFF
TGCGCCAGCAGCCCCGGACAGGGATCCCTCACCGGGGAGCTGTTTTTT
>TRBJ2-3|NA|NA|TRBV27
CASSSLFGEGGTDTQYF
TGTGCCAGCAGTTCCCTATTTGGGGAAGGGGGCACAGATACGCAGTATTTT
>TRBJ2-3|NA|once|TRBV28
CASSLSVTTDTQYF
TGTGCCAGCAGTTTATCGGTAACCACAGATACGCAGTATTTT
>TRBJ1-3|NA|NA|TRBV7-2
CASSLAVAVGNTIYF
TGTGCCAGCAGCTTAGCGGTTGCAGTGGGAAACACCATATATTTT
>TRBJ2-1|NA|NA|TRBV5-1
CASSQWGVPDNEQFF
TGCGCCAGCTCCCAGTGGGGGGTCCCGGACAATGAGCAGTTCTTC
>TRBJ2-5|NA|once|TRBV12-5
CASGLSGQETQYF
TGTGCTAGTGGTTTGTCGGGCCAAGAGACCCAGTACTTC
>TRBJ1-2|NA|NA|TRBV7-2
CASRQTQINYGYTF
TGTGCCAGCAGGCAAACCCAGATTAACTATGGCTACACCTTC
>TRBJ2-3|TRBD1|NA|TRBV28
CASSLEGQGRSLADTQYF
TGTGCCAGCAGTTTGGAAGGACAGGGACGGAGCCTGGCAGATACGCAGTATTTT
>TRBJ1-2|NA|NA|TRBV6-6
CASRHRSPRGYTF
TGTGCCAGCAGACACAGGTCCCCCCGTGGCTACACCTTC
>TRBJ1-4|TRBD1|NA|TRBV27
CASGPGTGVNEKLFF
TGTGCCAGCGGTCCCGGGACAGGGGTAAATGAAAAACTGTTTTTT
>TRBJ2-4|TRBD1|NA|TRBV18
CASSPPIRGLFKNIQYF
TGTGCCAGCTCACCACCGATCAGGGGGCTCTTCAAAAACATTCAGTACTTC
>TRBJ1-2|NA|NA|TRBV2
CASRTITRNYGYTF
TGTGCCAGCAGGACAATAACAAGGAACTATGGCTACACCTTC
>TRBJ1-2|TRBD1|NA|TRBV5-1
CASSPGQGGSYGYTF
TGCGCCAGCAGCCCGGGACAGGGGGGTAGCTATGGCTACACCTTC
>TRBJ2-1|NA|NA|TRBV12-5
CASGFMADDNEQFF
TGTGCTAGTGGTTTCATGGCCGATGACAATGAGCAGTTCTTC
>TRBJ1-4|TRBD1|NA|TRBV9
CASSVGDRALNEKLFF
TGTGCCAGCAGCGTAGGGGACAGGGCACTCAATGAAAAACTGTTTTTT
>TRBJ2-5|TRBD2|NA|TRBV13
CASSLPGLGGETQYF
TGTGCCAGCAGCTTGCCGGGACTAGGTGGGGAGACCCAGTACTTC
>TRBJ1-5|TRBD1|once|TRBV15
CATSSYRGSYSNQPQHF
TGTGCCACCAGCAGCTACAGGGGGTCCTATAGCAATCAGCCCCAGCATTTT
>TRBJ2-3|TRBD2|NA|TRBV7-9
CASSSRGREDTQYF
TGTGCCAGCAGCTCCCGAGGGAGGGAAGATACGCAGTATTTT
>TRBJ1-2|NA|NA|TRBV5-1
CATSRGSYGYTF
TGCGCCACCTCCCGGGGGAGCTATGGCTACACCTTC
>TRBJ2-1|NA|once|TRBV7-6
CASSLDRAPQLFF
TGTGCCAGCAGCTTAGATAGAGCACCCCAACTCTTCTTC
>TRBJ2-7|TRBD1|NA|TRBV4-1
CASSQDRVPGGEAYEQYF
TGCGCCAGCAGCCAAGACCGAGTGCCAGGGGGCGAGGCCTACGAGCAGTACTTC
>TRBJ2-3|TRBD2|NA|TRBV11-1
CASSLGLAGGADTQYF
TGTGCCAGCAGCTTAGGCCTAGCGGGGGGCGCGGATACGCAGTATTTT
>TRBJ2-4|NA|NA|TRBV10-1
CASRLAKNIHYF
TGCGCCAGCCGTCTAGCCAAAAACATTCATTACTTC
>TRBJ1-1|TRBD1|NA|TRBV4-3
CASSHTGTGRWGTEAFF
TGCGCCAGCAGCCATACCGGGACAGGGAGATGGGGCACTGAAGCTTTCTTT
>TRBJ2-7|NA|NA|TRBV10-3
CAINDSYEQYF
TGTGCCATCAACGACAGCTACGAGCAGTACTTC